The source of this T cell receptor (beta chain) is a study of blood T cell repertoires in COVID-19. Study in general: COVID-19 samples collected from the United States, Italy and Spain covered acute and convalescent phases. Nucleic acid was either cDNA or gDNA, and it came from T cells, B-cell-depleted T cells, or PBMCs.

How the authors handled the data: Reference gene primer amplification gave nucleated cell count estimates. Repertoires were generated with immunoSEQ multiplex PCR, while TCRdb's copy carries only in-frame clones and drops some. D and trimming come from the DNA, and the V and J calls and clone size come from that table. The table lists about 400,000 clones, around 89% of them singletons, with 4.3% in the top ten. In its sample, this clone was seen once. The CDR3 runs to 15 residues. Germline V lookup: CDR1 SNHLY, CDR2 FYNNEI. The junction had 9 bases not matched to a gene; V was cut back by 4 bases and J by 6 bases.

The TCR comes from a woman in her 30s with acute or convalescent COVID-19. The chain recombines TRBV2 with TRBJ2-3; TRBD2 matches at 8 bases. Input material: peripheral blood. The CDR3 nucleotides read TGTGCCAGCAGTGCGTTAGCGGGGCTGGTCGATACGCAGTATTTT. Translating gives CASSALAGLVDTQYF.